This T cell receptor beta chain was sequenced in a study of blood T cell repertoires in COVID-19 (dated by TCRdb to the early 2020s). Context from the whole study: Samples from collaborators originated in the United States, Italy and Spain and spanned both the acute and convalescent phases of COVID-19. The prospective study material was composed of cDNA or gDNA derived from T cells, B-cell-depleted T cells, or PBMCs. Subjects who had been exposed to COVID-19, were actively infected with it, or had recovered from it provided the deeply sampled blood TCRbeta repertoires that made up the dataset. The repertoires were released in a freely available public database intended as a resource for research on the immune response to SARS-CoV-2. The samples were drawn from the first 160 participants of the ongoing ImmuneRACE study and from under 1,500 subjects provided by 6 global collaborators. The sample metadata nearly always contained a de-identified subject ID, COVID-19 status, age in years and sex. HLA class I and class II types, where available, came from metadata supplied by the sample provider rather than from assay-based typing. What the authors observed across the whole study: The amount of clinical and demographic metadata varied by source and participant and was provided uncurated.

Trimmed from V: 0 bases; trimmed from J: 10 bases; junction bases lacking a gene match: 8. From cysteine to phenylalanine, the CDR3 is 15 amino acids long. Kept here is only the CDR3 DNA, which spans 45 bases and is read in frame from base 1. The germline V gene specifies SGDLS as CDR1 and YYNGEE as CDR2. Whole blood was collected in K2EDTA tubes by collaborating institutions according to the institutions' own protocols. For TCRbeta analysis, collaborators shipped samples in one of three forms: frozen whole blood, isolated PBMCs, or DNA extracted from either of those sample types. TCRbeta CDR3 regions were amplified from genomic DNA using the immunoSEQ Assay, a bias-controlled multiplex PCR. Concerning the study's data processing: The number of nucleated cells in each sample was estimated from the amplification of reference gene primers within the assay. To quantify the absolute abundance of each unique TCRbeta CDR3 rearrangement, sequence reads were collapsed and filtered. Productive Simpson clonality was computed per sample as the square root of Simpson's diversity index over productive rearrangements. As stored in TCRdb, this immuneACCESS dataset retains in-frame rearrangements with V and J assigned. A fraction of the clones does not appear; measured against another copy, unresolved V genes explain less than half of the discrepancy, and the remainder lacks a known reason. V, J and clone size were drawn from that table, and D and trimming were deduced from the DNA. The sample table shows 240,000 or so clones, and around 88% are seen once. In total, the top ten clones hold around 12% of the sample.

As concerns this clone: No antigen is known for it. Base qualities are not recorded, but no much larger clone differs from it by a single base.

The source is a man at least 80 years old with acute or convalescent COVID-19. Sequencing was carried out using peripheral blood. The rearranged chain carries TRBV9 and TRBJ1-3; the junction holds 9 bases that match TRBD1. The CDR3 amino acid sequence is: CASSVDPTGGRTIYF. At the DNA level, the sequence is TGTGCCAGCAGCGTAGACCCGACAGGGGGACGGACCATATATTTT.